This paragraph reports one T cell receptor beta chain. The data stem from a study of blood T cell repertoires in COVID-19. Study details: Samples came from the United States, Italy and Spain, spanning acute and convalescent COVID-19. Sources were T cells, B-cell-depleted T cells, or PBMCs; the material itself was cDNA or gDNA.

How the authors handled the data: Reference gene primer amplification yielded estimated nucleated cell counts. The table came from immunoSEQ multiplex PCR; TCRdb's copy has only in-frame clones and leaves some out. That table supplies the V and J calls and clone size; D and trimming were determined from the DNA. This table holds just over 650,000 clones, about nine tenths found once. The CDR3 extends over 15 amino acids. CDR1 is SGDLS and CDR2 is YYNGEE in the germline V gene. The V segment lost 4 bases and the J segment 1 base; nucleotides outside the gene matches: 6. The TCR sequence derives from a woman aged 18-35 years with acute or convalescent COVID-19. The chain joins TRBV9 to TRBJ1-1; 8 positions agree with TRBD1. The source material was peripheral blood. CDR3 protein: CASSSTGTGNTEAFF. The CDR3 region has the DNA TGTGCCAGCAGCTCCACCGGGACAGGGAACACTGAAGCTTTCTTT.